This TCR beta chain was identified during a study of identical twins. General study findings and limits: Sharing of beta out-of-frame sequences by twins showed a weaker excess. Cord blood beta clonotypes that were abundant carried fewer insertions, and memory repertoires showed no such trend.

TCRdb re-called the 5' RACE reads through MiXCR, storing one row per CDR3 protein. The sample records around 480,000 distinct CDR3 sequences, approximately 15% being singletons. This clonotype was recorded at least ten times. Antigen specificity is unknown. This sample also belongs to another study, concerning yellow fever vaccine responses in identical twins.

The TCR comes from a woman aged 18-35 years in good health. The sequenced sample consisted of CD4+ T cells sorted from blood.

In DNA, the CDR3 is TGTGCCAGCAGCTTCACGGGACAGACCTACGAGCAGTACTTC. Amino acid sequence: CASSFTGQTYEQYF. The chain joins TRBV27 to TRBJ2-7; 7 bases match TRBD1. Germline assignment: CDR1 MNHEY and CDR2 SMNVEV (reference sequence). CDR3 length: 14 residues. Trimming at V came to 6 bases and at J to 2 bases, leaving 7 bases not matched to a gene.